The entry below gives a single TCR beta chain sequence along with its context. Its antigen is still unknown. 5' RACE with UMI labels generated the TRB cDNA libraries. TCRdb re-called the 5' RACE reads and catalogs CDR3 proteins one per entry, DNA excluded. The specimen's table records 85,000 to 120,000 distinct CDR3 sequences. This sample is drawn from a study of CXCR3-negative and CXCR3-positive naive CD8 T cells. General study points: In CXCR3-positive naive cells, the TRB CDR3s were more hydrophobic than in CXCR3-negative naive cells.

This CDR3 contains 11 residues. Germline V gene sequence: CDR1 MDHEN, CDR2 SYDVKM. The source is a human donor in good health. Some clones in this sample may be carry-over from other donors' samples. The specimen was naive CXCR3+ CD8+ T cells from blood. Stated subset: CD45RO-CCR7+CD27+CD95- naive CD8+ T cells expressing CXCR3 (TNR3+). The rearrangement joins TRBV28 to TRBJ2-1; TCRdb names TRBD2, which stays unverified in the absence of DNA. CDR3 sequence: CASRSSRGQFF.